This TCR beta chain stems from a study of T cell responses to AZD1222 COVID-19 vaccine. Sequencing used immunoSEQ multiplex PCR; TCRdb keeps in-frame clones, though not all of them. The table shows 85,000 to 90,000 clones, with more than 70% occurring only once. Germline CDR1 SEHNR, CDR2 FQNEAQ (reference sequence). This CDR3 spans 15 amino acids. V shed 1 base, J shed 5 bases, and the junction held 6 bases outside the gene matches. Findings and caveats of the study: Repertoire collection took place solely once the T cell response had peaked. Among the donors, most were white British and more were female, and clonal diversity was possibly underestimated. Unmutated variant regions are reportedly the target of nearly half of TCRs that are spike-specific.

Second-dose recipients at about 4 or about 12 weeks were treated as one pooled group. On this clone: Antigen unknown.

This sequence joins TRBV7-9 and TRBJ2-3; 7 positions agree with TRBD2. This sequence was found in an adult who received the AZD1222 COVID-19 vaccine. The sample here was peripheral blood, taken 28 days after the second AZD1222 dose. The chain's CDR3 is CASSLGAGSIDTQYF. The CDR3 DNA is TGTGCCAGCAGCTTAGGAGCGGGGTCGATAGATACGCAGTATTTT.